This T cell receptor (beta chain) originates from a study of blood T cell repertoires in COVID-19. Background on the study: Specimens from acute and convalescent COVID-19 originated in the United States, Italy and Spain. T cells, B-cell-depleted T cells, or PBMCs supplied cDNA or gDNA.

The length of the CDR3 is 15 residues. V was cut by 6 bases and J by 0 bases, with 15 bases left in between. CDR1 is MNHEY and CDR2 is SMNVEV in the germline V gene (reference sequence). Per the original data handling: Reference gene primer amplification in the assay estimated nucleated cell counts. Repertoires were generated with immunoSEQ multiplex PCR, while TCRdb's copy carries only in-frame clones and drops some. V and J calls and clone size follow that table, whereas D and trimming were derived from the DNA. The table records 130,000 or so clones, about four fifths of them present only once. Specimen: peripheral blood. The genes are TRBV27 and TRBJ2-7; a possible D gene is TRBD1 (6 bases). This TCR came from an elderly woman with acute or convalescent COVID-19. CDR3 in DNA: TGTGCCAGCAGCGCCCTGGGGGCTGGCTCCTACGAGCAGTACTTC. It specifies CASSALGAGSYEQYF.